The rows below give T cell receptor beta chains drawn from one sample of a study of cytomegalovirus exposure and HLA in healthy donors. The method was immunoSEQ multiplex PCR; TCRdb's version includes in-frame clones alone and lacks a portion of them. The repertoire holds fewer than 200,000 clones, about 65% seen once, with less than 8.5% in the top ten. Sequenced sample: PBMCs. These receptors all come from a man between 40 and 49 years old in good health and CMV-seropositive. Both conserved end residues are part of each CDR3. D genes are given only for firm matches. Clone size, where shown, is once, few, many, or a class for clones that have expanded.

d_call: NA
clone_size: NA
v_call: TRBV6-5
j_call: TRBJ1-2
cdr3_aa: CASSQGGLGYGYTF
cdr3_nt: TGTGCCAGCAGCCAAGGGGGATTGGGGTATGGCTACACCTTC

d_call: TRBD1
clone_size: NA
v_call: TRBV19
j_call: TRBJ1-4
cdr3_aa: CASIPGGQGGEKLFF
cdr3_nt: TGTGCCAGTATTCCCGGGGGACAGGGCGGTGAAAAACTGTTTTTT

d_call: NA
clone_size: NA
v_call: TRBV7-2
j_call: TRBJ2-5
cdr3_aa: CASSSPKGQETQYF
cdr3_nt: TGTGCCAGCAGCTCCCCTAAGGGGCAAGAGACCCAGTACTTC

d_call: TRBD1
clone_size: NA
v_call: TRBV11-2
j_call: TRBJ2-5
cdr3_aa: CASSLGQGPQETQYF
cdr3_nt: TGTGCCAGCAGCTTAGGACAGGGACCCCAAGAGACCCAGTACTTC

d_call: NA
clone_size: NA
v_call: TRBV30
j_call: TRBJ1-5
cdr3_aa: CAWSRGSNQPQHF
cdr3_nt: TGTGCCTGGAGCCGGGGGAGCAATCAGCCCCAGCATTTT

d_call: NA
clone_size: NA
v_call: TRBV19
j_call: TRBJ2-5
cdr3_aa: CASSMAGRETQYF
cdr3_nt: TGTGCCAGTAGTATGGCGGGGAGAGAGACCCAGTACTTC

d_call: NA
clone_size: NA
v_call: TRBV6-5
j_call: TRBJ2-1
cdr3_aa: CASSLAHYNEQFF
cdr3_nt: TGTGCCAGCAGTCTAGCTCACTACAATGAGCAGTTCTTC

d_call: NA
clone_size: NA
v_call: TRBV18
j_call: TRBJ2-1
cdr3_aa: CASSPGQGYNEQFF
cdr3_nt: TGTGCCAGCTCACCAGGCCAGGGATACAATGAGCAGTTCTTC

d_call: TRBD1
clone_size: NA
v_call: TRBV7-6
j_call: TRBJ2-7
cdr3_aa: CASSSPGTGDYEQYF
cdr3_nt: TGTGCCAGCAGCAGTCCCGGGACAGGGGATTACGAGCAGTACTTC

d_call: NA
clone_size: once
v_call: TRBV18
j_call: TRBJ1-1
cdr3_aa: CASSQTANTEAFF
cdr3_nt: TGTGCCAGCTCACAGACAGCGAACACTGAAGCTTTCTTT

d_call: TRBD1
clone_size: once
v_call: TRBV30
j_call: TRBJ2-7
cdr3_aa: CAWGQGGYEQYF
cdr3_nt: TGTGCCTGGGGACAGGGGGGCTACGAGCAGTACTTC

d_call: NA
clone_size: few
v_call: TRBV6-1
j_call: TRBJ1-5
cdr3_aa: CASSGTRNQPQHF
cdr3_nt: TGTGCCAGCAGTGGGACACGCAATCAGCCCCAGCATTTT

d_call: TRBD2
clone_size: NA
v_call: TRBV19
j_call: TRBJ2-1
cdr3_aa: CASTPGRGAYNEQFF
cdr3_nt: TGTGCCAGTACCCCCGGGCGGGGGGCCTACAATGAGCAGTTCTTC

d_call: NA
clone_size: NA
v_call: TRBV7-2
j_call: TRBJ1-5
cdr3_aa: CASSLEGFSNQPQHF
cdr3_nt: TGTGCCAGCAGCTTAGAGGGGTTTAGCAATCAGCCCCAGCATTTT

d_call: TRBD2
clone_size: once
v_call: TRBV7-2
j_call: TRBJ2-2
cdr3_aa: CASSRTSGGNTGELFF
cdr3_nt: TGTGCCAGCAGCCGTACTAGCGGGGGGAACACCGGGGAGCTGTTTTTT

d_call: NA
clone_size: NA
v_call: TRBV19
j_call: TRBJ1-1
cdr3_aa: CASSMPPEDTEAFF
cdr3_nt: TGTGCCAGTAGTATGCCCCCTGAGGACACTGAAGCTTTCTTT

d_call: NA
clone_size: NA
v_call: TRBV18
j_call: TRBJ1-1
cdr3_aa: CASSPREGEAFF
cdr3_nt: TGTGCCAGCTCACCTCGGGAGGGTGAAGCTTTCTTT

d_call: TRBD1
clone_size: few
v_call: TRBV11-1
j_call: TRBJ2-1
cdr3_aa: CASSPRQGINNEQFF
cdr3_nt: TGTGCCAGCAGCCCACGACAGGGCATCAACAATGAGCAGTTCTTC

d_call: TRBD1
clone_size: once
v_call: TRBV7-6
j_call: TRBJ2-5
cdr3_aa: CASSPTGIGETQYF
cdr3_nt: TGTGCCAGCAGCCCGACAGGGATTGGTGAGACCCAGTACTTC

d_call: TRBD1
clone_size: NA
v_call: TRBV7-9
j_call: TRBJ1-2
cdr3_aa: CASSLLGQGGGYTF
cdr3_nt: TGTGCCAGCAGCCTTCTGGGACAGGGGGGCGGCTACACCTTC

d_call: NA
clone_size: once
v_call: TRBV19
j_call: TRBJ1-1
cdr3_aa: CASSIGVGGASSEAFF
cdr3_nt: TGTGCCAGTAGTATAGGGGTGGGAGGGGCGTCATCGGAAGCTTTCTTT

d_call: TRBD1
clone_size: NA
v_call: TRBV2
j_call: TRBJ1-1
cdr3_aa: CASSERGRGLGNTEAFF
cdr3_nt: TGTGCCAGCAGTGAAAGGGGCAGGGGGCTGGGGAACACTGAAGCTTTCTTT

d_call: TRBD2
clone_size: NA
v_call: TRBV29-1
j_call: TRBJ2-2
cdr3_aa: CSVGGGPVGELFF
cdr3_nt: TGCAGCGTTGGCGGGGGGCCGGTGGGGGAGCTGTTTTTT

d_call: TRBD1
clone_size: few
v_call: TRBV5-4
j_call: TRBJ1-4
cdr3_aa: CASSAAGQGLRKLFF
cdr3_nt: TGTGCCAGCAGCGCCGCGGGACAGGGTCTTCGAAAACTGTTTTTT

d_call: NA
clone_size: NA
v_call: TRBV7-9
j_call: TRBJ1-6
cdr3_aa: CASSSLSSYNSPLHF
cdr3_nt: TGTGCCAGCAGCTCTCTTAGCTCCTATAATTCACCCCTCCACTTT

d_call: TRBD1
clone_size: once
v_call: TRBV11-2
j_call: TRBJ1-2
cdr3_aa: CASSLDRGLGYTF
cdr3_nt: TGTGCCAGCAGCTTAGACAGGGGGCTGGGCTACACCTTC

d_call: NA
clone_size: NA
v_call: TRBV7-9
j_call: TRBJ1-4
cdr3_aa: CASSSQVASEKLFF
cdr3_nt: TGTGCCAGCAGTTCACAGGTTGCAAGTGAAAAACTGTTTTTT

d_call: TRBD1
clone_size: NA
v_call: TRBV7-2
j_call: TRBJ2-7
cdr3_aa: CAGSLGQGPYEQYF
cdr3_nt: TGTGCCGGCAGTCTGGGACAGGGCCCCTACGAGCAGTACTTC

d_call: TRBD1
clone_size: once
v_call: TRBV27
j_call: TRBJ2-2
cdr3_aa: CASSWSTGGNGELFF
cdr3_nt: TGTGCCAGCAGTTGGTCCACAGGGGGCAACGGGGAGCTGTTTTTT

d_call: TRBD1
clone_size: NA
v_call: TRBV11-3
j_call: TRBJ2-3
cdr3_aa: CASSPGTGKGTQYF
cdr3_nt: TGTGCCAGCAGCCCCGGGACAGGGAAAGGTACGCAGTATTTT

d_call: NA
clone_size: NA
v_call: TRBV6-5
j_call: TRBJ2-7
cdr3_aa: CASSDRGRQYEQYF
cdr3_nt: TGTGCCAGCAGCGATAGGGGCAGGCAGTACGAGCAGTACTTC

d_call: TRBD2
clone_size: NA
v_call: TRBV5-1
j_call: TRBJ2-5
cdr3_aa: CASSSSGTSGSETQYF
cdr3_nt: TGCGCCAGCAGCTCTTCCGGGACTAGCGGGTCTGAGACCCAGTACTTC

d_call: TRBD1
clone_size: once
v_call: TRBV7-9
j_call: TRBJ1-6
cdr3_aa: CASSPTGTPYNSPLHF
cdr3_nt: TGTGCCAGCAGCCCGACAGGGACGCCCTATAATTCACCCCTCCACTTT

d_call: TRBD1
clone_size: once
v_call: TRBV13
j_call: TRBJ1-3
cdr3_aa: CASSRDRAEGNTIYF
cdr3_nt: TGTGCCAGCAGCCGGGACAGGGCGGAAGGAAACACCATATATTTT

d_call: NA
clone_size: NA
v_call: TRBV4-1
j_call: TRBJ2-2
cdr3_aa: CASRSPATGHPGELFF
cdr3_nt: TGCGCCAGCAGGTCTCCTGCGACAGGCCACCCCGGGGAGCTGTTTTTT

d_call: NA
clone_size: NA
v_call: TRBV2
j_call: TRBJ2-1
cdr3_aa: CASKRVPPNEQFF
cdr3_nt: TGTGCCAGCAAGAGAGTCCCCCCTAATGAGCAGTTCTTC

d_call: NA
clone_size: NA
v_call: TRBV5-6
j_call: TRBJ1-2
cdr3_aa: CASSLGTKGGYTF
cdr3_nt: TGTGCCAGCAGCTTGGGGACTAAGGGTGGCTACACCTTC

d_call: TRBD2
clone_size: few
v_call: TRBV5-6
j_call: TRBJ2-3
cdr3_aa: CASSLAQRGGYTDTQYF
cdr3_nt: TGTGCCAGCAGCTTGGCGCAGCGGGGGGGTTACACAGATACGCAGTATTTT

d_call: TRBD1
clone_size: NA
v_call: TRBV6-1
j_call: TRBJ1-1
cdr3_aa: CASSEAQGVTEAFF
cdr3_nt: TGTGCCAGCAGTGAGGCTCAGGGGGTCACTGAAGCTTTCTTT

d_call: NA
clone_size: NA
v_call: TRBV2
j_call: TRBJ2-1
cdr3_aa: CAVPSGAYLNEQFF
cdr3_nt: TGTGCCGTCCCTTCAGGGGCCTACCTGAATGAGCAGTTCTTC

d_call: TRBD2
clone_size: NA
v_call: TRBV11-2
j_call: TRBJ2-7
cdr3_aa: CASSGSGVPRGQQYF
cdr3_nt: TGTGCCAGCAGCGGTAGCGGGGTCCCTAGGGGCCAGCAGTACTTC

d_call: TRBD1
clone_size: NA
v_call: TRBV5-4
j_call: TRBJ2-7
cdr3_aa: CASSLGGGQGYEQYF
cdr3_nt: TGTGCCAGCAGCTTGGGAGGCGGACAGGGCTACGAGCAGTACTTC

d_call: NA
clone_size: NA
v_call: TRBV4-1
j_call: TRBJ1-6
cdr3_aa: CASSQGAGTTATSLHF
cdr3_nt: TGCGCCAGCAGCCAGGGAGCCGGGACAACCGCCACTTCCCTCCACTTT

d_call: NA
clone_size: NA
v_call: TRBV5-6
j_call: TRBJ2-7
cdr3_aa: CASSSQGHEQYF
cdr3_nt: TGTGCCAGCAGCTCTCAGGGTCACGAGCAGTACTTC

d_call: TRBD1
clone_size: NA
v_call: TRBV30
j_call: TRBJ1-6
cdr3_aa: CAWRDQGANSPLHF
cdr3_nt: TGTGCCTGGAGAGACCAGGGGGCGAATTCACCCCTCCACTTT

d_call: NA
clone_size: NA
v_call: TRBV6-5
j_call: TRBJ1-1
cdr3_aa: CASSSDTEAFF
cdr3_nt: TGTGCCAGCAGTTCCGACACTGAAGCTTTCTTT

d_call: NA
clone_size: NA
v_call: TRBV5-8
j_call: TRBJ2-2
cdr3_aa: CASSPWQGTGELFF
cdr3_nt: TGTGCCAGCAGCCCCTGGCAGGGGACCGGGGAGCTGTTTTTT

d_call: TRBD1
clone_size: once
v_call: TRBV6-6
j_call: TRBJ2-7
cdr3_aa: CASSITGDEQYF
cdr3_nt: TGTGCCAGCAGTATCACAGGGGACGAGCAGTACTTC

d_call: NA
clone_size: NA
v_call: TRBV29-1
j_call: TRBJ2-7
cdr3_aa: CSVISGQSYEQYF
cdr3_nt: TGCAGCGTTATCTCAGGGCAGTCCTACGAGCAGTACTTC

d_call: NA
clone_size: NA
v_call: TRBV29-1
j_call: TRBJ2-1
cdr3_aa: CSAPNPGTTSLDEQFF
cdr3_nt: TGCAGCGCCCCTAACCCCGGGACAACAAGTCTCGATGAGCAGTTCTTC

d_call: NA
clone_size: NA
v_call: TRBV4-2
j_call: TRBJ2-1
cdr3_aa: CASSQVLDSYNEQFF
cdr3_nt: TGTGCCAGCAGCCAAGTTCTGGACAGCTACAATGAGCAGTTCTTC

d_call: NA
clone_size: NA
v_call: TRBV10-3
j_call: TRBJ1-5
cdr3_aa: CAISESQGRGQPQHF
cdr3_nt: TGTGCCATCAGTGAGTCCCAGGGGAGGGGGCAGCCCCAGCATTTT

d_call: NA
clone_size: NA
v_call: TRBV4-3
j_call: TRBJ2-2
cdr3_aa: CASSQDPSSHTGELFF
cdr3_nt: TGCGCCAGCAGCCAAGATCCGTCCAGTCACACCGGGGAGCTGTTTTTT